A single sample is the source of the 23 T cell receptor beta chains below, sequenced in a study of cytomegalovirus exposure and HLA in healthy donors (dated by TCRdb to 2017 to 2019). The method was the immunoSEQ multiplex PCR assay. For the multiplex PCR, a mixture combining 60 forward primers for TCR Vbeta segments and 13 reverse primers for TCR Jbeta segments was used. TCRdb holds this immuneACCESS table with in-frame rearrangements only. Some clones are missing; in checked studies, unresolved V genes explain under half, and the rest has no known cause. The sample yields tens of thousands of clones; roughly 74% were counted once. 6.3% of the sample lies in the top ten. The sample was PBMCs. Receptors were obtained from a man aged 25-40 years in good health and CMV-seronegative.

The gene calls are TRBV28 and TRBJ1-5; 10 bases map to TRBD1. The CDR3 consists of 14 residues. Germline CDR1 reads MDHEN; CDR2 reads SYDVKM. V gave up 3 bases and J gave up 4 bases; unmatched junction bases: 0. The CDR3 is CASSLDRGNQPQHF. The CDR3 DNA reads TGTGCCAGCAGTTTGGACAGGGGGAATCAGCCCCAGCATTTT.

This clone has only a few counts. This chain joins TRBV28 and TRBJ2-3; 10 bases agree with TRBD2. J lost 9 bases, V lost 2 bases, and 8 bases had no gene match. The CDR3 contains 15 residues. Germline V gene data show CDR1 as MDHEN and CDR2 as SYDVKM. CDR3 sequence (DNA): TGTGCCAGCAGTTTAATACAAAGCGGGAGGGAAACGCAGTATTTT. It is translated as CASSLIQSGRETQYF.

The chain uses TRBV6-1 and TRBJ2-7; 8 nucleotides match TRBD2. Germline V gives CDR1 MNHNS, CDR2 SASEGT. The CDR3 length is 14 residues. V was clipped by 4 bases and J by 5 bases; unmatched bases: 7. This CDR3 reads CASSGSGGADEQYF. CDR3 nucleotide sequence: TGTGCCAGCAGTGGCTCGGGGGGGGCAGACGAGCAGTACTTC.

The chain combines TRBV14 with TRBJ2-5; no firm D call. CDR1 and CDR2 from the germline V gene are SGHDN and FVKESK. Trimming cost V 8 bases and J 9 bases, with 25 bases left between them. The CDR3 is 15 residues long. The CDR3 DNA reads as TGTGCCAGCTCCCCGGTCCGACCCGAACGGCAGGCCCAGTACTTC. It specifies CASSPVRPERQAQYF.

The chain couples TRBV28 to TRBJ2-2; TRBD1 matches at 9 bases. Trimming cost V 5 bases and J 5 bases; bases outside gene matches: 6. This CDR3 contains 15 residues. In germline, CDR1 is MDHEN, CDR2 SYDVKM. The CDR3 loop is CASSTPGTGTGELFF. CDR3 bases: TGTGCCAGCAGTACCCCCGGGACAGGGACCGGGGAGCTGTTTTTT. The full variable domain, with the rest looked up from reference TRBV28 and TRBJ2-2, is DVKVTQSSRYLVKRTGEKVFLECVQDMDHENMFWYRQDPGLGLRLIYFSYDVKMKEKGDIPEGYSVSREKKERFSLILESASTNQTSMYLCASSTPGTGTGELFFGEGSRLTVL.

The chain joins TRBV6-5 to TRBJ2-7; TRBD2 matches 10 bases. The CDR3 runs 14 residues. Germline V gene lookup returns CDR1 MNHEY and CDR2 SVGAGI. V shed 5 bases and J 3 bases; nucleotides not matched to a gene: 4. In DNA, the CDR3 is TGTGCCAGCAGTCCGGGACTAGCGCGCTACGAGCAGTACTTC. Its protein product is CASSPGLARYEQYF.

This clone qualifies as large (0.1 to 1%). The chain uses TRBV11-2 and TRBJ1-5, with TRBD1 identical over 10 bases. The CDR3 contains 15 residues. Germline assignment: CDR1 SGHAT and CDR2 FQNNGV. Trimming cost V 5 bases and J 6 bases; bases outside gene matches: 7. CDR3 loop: CASSPGTGDSQPQHF. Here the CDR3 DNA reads TGTGCCAGCAGCCCCGGGACAGGGGATTCTCAGCCCCAGCATTTT.

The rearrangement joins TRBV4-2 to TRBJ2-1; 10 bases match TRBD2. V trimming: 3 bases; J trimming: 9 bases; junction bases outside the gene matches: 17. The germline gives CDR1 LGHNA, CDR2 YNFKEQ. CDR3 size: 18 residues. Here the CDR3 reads CASSHQSVERGGLSEQFF. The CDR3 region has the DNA TGTGCCAGCAGCCACCAATCCGTGGAGCGGGGGGGCCTGAGTGAGCAGTTCTTC.

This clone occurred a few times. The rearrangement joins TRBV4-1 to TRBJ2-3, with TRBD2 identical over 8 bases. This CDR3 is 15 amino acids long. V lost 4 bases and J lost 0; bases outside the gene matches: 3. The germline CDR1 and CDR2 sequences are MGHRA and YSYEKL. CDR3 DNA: TGCGCCAGCAGCCTAGCGGGAACTAGCACAGATACGCAGTATTTT. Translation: CASSLAGTSTDTQYF.

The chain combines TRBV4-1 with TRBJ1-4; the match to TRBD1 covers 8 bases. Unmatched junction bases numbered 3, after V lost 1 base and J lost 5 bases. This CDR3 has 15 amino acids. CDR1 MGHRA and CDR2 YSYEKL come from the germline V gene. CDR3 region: CASSQAGTGNEKLFF. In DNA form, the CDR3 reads TGCGCCAGCAGCCAAGCCGGGACAGGCAATGAAAAACTGTTTTTT.

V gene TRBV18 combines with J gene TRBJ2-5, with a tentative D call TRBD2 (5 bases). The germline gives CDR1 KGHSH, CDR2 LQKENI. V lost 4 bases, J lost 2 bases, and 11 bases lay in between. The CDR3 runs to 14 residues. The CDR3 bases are TGTGCCAGCTCACATCGGACTGTTCAAGAGACCCAGTACTTC. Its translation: CASSHRTVQETQYF. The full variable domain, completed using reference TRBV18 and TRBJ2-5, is NAGVMQNPRHLVRRRGQEARLRCSPMKGHSHVYWYRQLPEEGLKFMVYLQKENIIDESGMPKERFSAEFPKEGPSILRIQQVVRGDSAAYFCASSHRTVQETQYFGPGTRLLVL.

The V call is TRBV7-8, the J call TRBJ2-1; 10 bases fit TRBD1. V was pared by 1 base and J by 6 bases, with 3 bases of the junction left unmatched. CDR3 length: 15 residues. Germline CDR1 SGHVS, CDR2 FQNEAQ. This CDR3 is CASSLGDRGGNEQFF. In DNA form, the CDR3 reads TGTGCCAGCAGCTTAGGGGACAGGGGAGGCAATGAGCAGTTCTTC.

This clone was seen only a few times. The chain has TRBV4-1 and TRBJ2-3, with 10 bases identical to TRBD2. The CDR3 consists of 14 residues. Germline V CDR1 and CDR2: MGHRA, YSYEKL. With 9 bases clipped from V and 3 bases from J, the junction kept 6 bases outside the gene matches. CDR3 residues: CASERGGGTDTQYF. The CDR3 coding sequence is TGCGCCAGTGAGCGGGGGGGCGGGACAGATACGCAGTATTTT.

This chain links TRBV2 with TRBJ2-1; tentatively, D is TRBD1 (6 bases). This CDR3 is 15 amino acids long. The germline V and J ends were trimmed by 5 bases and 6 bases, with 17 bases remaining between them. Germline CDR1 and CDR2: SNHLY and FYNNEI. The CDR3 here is CASSKDRLLVNEQFF. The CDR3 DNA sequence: TGTGCCAGCAGTAAAGACAGGCTTCTAGTCAATGAGCAGTTCTTC. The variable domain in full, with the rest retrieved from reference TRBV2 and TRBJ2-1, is EPEVTQTPSHQVTQMGQEVILRCVPISNHLYFYWYRQILGQKVEFLVSFYNNEISEKSEIFDDQFSVERPDGSNFTLKIRSTKLEDSAMYFCASSKDRLLVNEQFFGPGTRLTVL.

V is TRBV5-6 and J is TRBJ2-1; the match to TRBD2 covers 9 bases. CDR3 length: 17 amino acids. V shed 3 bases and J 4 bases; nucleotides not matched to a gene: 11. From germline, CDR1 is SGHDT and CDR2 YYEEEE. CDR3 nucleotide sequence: TGTGCCAGCAGCTGGGGTAGCGGGGGCGGGGGATACAATGAGCAGTTCTTC. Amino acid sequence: CASSWGSGGGGYNEQFF.

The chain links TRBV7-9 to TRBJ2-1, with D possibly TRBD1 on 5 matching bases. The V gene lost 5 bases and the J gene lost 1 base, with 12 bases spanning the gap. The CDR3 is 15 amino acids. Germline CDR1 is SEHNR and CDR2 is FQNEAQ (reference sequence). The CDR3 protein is CASSPPSGSYNEQFF. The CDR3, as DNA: TGTGCCAGCAGCCCGCCCTCAGGGTCCTACAATGAGCAGTTCTTC.

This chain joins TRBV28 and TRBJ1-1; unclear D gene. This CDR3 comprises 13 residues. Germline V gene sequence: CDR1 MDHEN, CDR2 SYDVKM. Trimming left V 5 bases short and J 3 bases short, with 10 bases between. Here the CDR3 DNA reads TGTGCCAGCAGTCTCCTACTGGACACTGAAGCTTTCTTT. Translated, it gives CASSLLLDTEAFF.

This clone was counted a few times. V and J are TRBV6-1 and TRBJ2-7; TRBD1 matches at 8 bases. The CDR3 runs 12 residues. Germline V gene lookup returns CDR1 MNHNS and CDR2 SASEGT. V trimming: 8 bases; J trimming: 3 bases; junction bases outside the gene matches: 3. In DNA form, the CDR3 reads TGTGCCAGCCGACAGGGGCGCTACGAGCAGTACTTC. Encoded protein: CASRQGRYEQYF.

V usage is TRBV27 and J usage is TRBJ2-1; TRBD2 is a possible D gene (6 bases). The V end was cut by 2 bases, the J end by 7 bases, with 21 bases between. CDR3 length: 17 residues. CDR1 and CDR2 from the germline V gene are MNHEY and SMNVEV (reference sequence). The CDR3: CASSLSVAVPTFNEQFF. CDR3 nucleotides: TGTGCCAGCAGTTTAAGCGTAGCGGTTCCTACCTTTAATGAGCAGTTCTTC.

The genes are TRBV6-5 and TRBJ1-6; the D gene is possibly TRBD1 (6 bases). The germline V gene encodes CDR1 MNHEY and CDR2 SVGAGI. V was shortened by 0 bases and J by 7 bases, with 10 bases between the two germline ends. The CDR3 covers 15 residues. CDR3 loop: CASSYSDSFNSPLHF. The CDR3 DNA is TGTGCCAGCAGTTACTCGGACAGCTTCAATTCACCCCTCCACTTT.

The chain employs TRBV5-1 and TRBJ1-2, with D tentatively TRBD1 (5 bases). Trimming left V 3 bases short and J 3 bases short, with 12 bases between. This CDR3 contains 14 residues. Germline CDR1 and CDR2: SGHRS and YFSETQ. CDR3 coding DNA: TGCGCCAGCAGCTCGGGACGGGGGGACTATGGCTACACCTTC. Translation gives CASSSGRGDYGYTF.

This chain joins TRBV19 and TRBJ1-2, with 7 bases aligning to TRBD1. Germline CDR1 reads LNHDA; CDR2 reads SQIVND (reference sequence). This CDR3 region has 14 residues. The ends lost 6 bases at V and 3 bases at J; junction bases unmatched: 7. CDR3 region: CASSSTGKDYGYTF. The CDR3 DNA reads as TGTGCCAGTAGCTCGACAGGGAAGGACTATGGCTACACCTTC.

CDR3 protein: CASSVHRPGQGRERNTIYF. CDR3 bases: TGTGCCAGCAGTGTACACAGGCCGGGACAGGGTAGAGAAAGAAACACCATATATTTT. The chain carries TRBV27 and TRBJ1-3; 9 bases match TRBD1. In germline, CDR1 is MNHEY, CDR2 SMNVEV (reference sequence). CDR3 length: 19 residues. V was pared by 5 bases and J by 5 bases, with 19 bases of the junction left unmatched.